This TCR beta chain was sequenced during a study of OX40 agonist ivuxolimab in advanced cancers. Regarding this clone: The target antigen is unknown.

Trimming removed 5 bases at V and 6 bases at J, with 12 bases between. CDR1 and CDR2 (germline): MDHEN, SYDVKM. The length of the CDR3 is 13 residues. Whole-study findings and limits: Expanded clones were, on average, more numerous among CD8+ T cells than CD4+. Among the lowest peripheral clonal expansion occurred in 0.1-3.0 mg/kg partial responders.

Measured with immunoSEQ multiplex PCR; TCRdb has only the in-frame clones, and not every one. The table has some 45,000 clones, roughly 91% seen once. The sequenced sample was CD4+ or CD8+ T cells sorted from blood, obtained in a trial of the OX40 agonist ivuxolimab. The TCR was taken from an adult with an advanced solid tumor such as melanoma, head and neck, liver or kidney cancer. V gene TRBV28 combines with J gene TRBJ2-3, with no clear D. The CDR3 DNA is TGTGCCAGCAGTCTCCGAGATGCGGATACGCAGTATTTT. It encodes CASSLRDADTQYF.